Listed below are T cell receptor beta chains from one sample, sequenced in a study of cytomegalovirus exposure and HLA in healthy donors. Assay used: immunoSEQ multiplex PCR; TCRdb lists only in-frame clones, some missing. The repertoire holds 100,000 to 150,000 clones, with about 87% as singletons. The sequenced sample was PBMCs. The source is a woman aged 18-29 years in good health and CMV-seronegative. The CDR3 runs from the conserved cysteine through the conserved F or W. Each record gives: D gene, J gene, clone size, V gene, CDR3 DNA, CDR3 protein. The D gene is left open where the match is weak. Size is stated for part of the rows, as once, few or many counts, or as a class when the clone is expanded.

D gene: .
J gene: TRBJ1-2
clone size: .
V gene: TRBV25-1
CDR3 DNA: TGTGCCAGCAGTGCAGCTAACTATGGCTACACCTTC
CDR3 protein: CASSAANYGYTF

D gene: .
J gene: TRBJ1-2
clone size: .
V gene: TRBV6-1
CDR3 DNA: TGTGCCAGCAGTGACGATTCACCGGGACACGATAACTATGGCTACACCTTC
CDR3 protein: CASSDDSPGHDNYGYTF

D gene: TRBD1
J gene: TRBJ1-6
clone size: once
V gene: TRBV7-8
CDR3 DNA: TGTGCCAGCAGTTCGGACAGGTTTAATTCACCCCTCCACTTT
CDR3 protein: CASSSDRFNSPLHF

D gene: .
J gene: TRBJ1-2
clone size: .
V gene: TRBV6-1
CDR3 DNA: TGTGCCAGCAGCCCGACCCAGGAAGAATACTATGGCTACACCTTC
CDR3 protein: CASSPTQEEYYGYTF

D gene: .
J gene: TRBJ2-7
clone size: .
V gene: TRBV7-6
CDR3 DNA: TGTGCCAGCAGCCCGGGGCCCGGGACATGGCAGTACTTC
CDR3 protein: CASSPGPGTWQYF

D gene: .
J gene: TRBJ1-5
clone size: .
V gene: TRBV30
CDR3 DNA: TGTGCCTGGAGGGAGGATAGCAATCAGCCCCAGCATTTT
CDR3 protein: CAWREDSNQPQHF

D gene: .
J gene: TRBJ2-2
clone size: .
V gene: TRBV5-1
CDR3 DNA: TGCGCCAGCAGCTTGGGCCAGGCGGGCGGGGAGCTGTTTTTT
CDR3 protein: CASSLGQAGGELFF

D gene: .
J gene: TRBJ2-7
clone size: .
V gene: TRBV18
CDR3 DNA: TGTGCCAGCTCGAGCTACGAGCAGTACTTC
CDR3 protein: CASSSYEQYF

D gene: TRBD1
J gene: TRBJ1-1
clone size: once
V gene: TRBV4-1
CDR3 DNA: TGCGCCAGCAGCCACGACACAACACCGGGACAGGTTTCGAACACTGAAGCTTTCTTT
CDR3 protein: CASSHDTTPGQVSNTEAFF

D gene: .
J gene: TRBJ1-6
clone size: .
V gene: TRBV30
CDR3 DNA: TGTGCCTGGAGTGTAAGTCCGGGGTCTGGTTCACCCCTCCACTTT
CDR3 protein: CAWSVSPGSGSPLHF

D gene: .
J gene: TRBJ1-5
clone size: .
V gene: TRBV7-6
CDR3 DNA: TGTGCCAGCAGCTTAGGGGGGGGACGGGGAAAAGGCAATCAGCCCCAGCATTTT
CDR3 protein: CASSLGGGRGKGNQPQHF

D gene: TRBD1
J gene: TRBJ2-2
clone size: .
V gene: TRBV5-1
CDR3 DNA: TGCGCCAGCAGAAACACAGGGGGCGCGAACACCGGGGAGCTGTTTTTT
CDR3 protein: CASRNTGGANTGELFF

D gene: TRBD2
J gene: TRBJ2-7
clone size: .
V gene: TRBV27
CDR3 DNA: TGTGCCAGCAGTATCTCTAGCGGGGTCTCCTACGAGCAGTACTTC
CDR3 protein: CASSISSGVSYEQYF

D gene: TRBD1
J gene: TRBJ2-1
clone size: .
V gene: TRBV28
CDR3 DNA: TGTGCCAGCAGCCGGGCCGGGACAGGGAGTAATGAGCAGTTCTTC
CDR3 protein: CASSRAGTGSNEQFF

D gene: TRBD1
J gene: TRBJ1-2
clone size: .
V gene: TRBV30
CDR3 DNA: TGTGCCTGGAGTGTACAGGGGGCGAACTATGGCTACACCTTC
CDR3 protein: CAWSVQGANYGYTF

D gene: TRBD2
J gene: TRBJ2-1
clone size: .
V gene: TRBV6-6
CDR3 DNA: TGTGCCAGCAGTATAGGGGAGGGGTACAATGAGCAGTTCTTC
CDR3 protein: CASSIGEGYNEQFF

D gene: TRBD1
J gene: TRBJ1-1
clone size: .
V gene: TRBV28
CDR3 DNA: TGTGCCAGCAGCTTACCGGGACAGGGAAGCACTGAAGCTTTCTTT
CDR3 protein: CASSLPGQGSTEAFF

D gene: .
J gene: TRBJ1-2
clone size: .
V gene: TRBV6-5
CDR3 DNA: TGTGCCAGCAGTTACGGGCCCCTGTACACCTTC
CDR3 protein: CASSYGPLYTF

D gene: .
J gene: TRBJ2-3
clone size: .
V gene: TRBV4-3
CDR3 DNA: TGCGCCAGCAGCCAACTCGGGAACACAGATACGCAGTATTTT
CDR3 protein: CASSQLGNTDTQYF

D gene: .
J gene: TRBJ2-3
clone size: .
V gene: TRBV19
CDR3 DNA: TGTGCCAGTAGCGACTCGAGCACAGATACGCAGTATTTT
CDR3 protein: CASSDSSTDTQYF

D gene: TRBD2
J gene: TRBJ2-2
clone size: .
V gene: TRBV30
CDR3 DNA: TGTGCCTGGAGTAAGAACGGGAGGGCCACCGGGGAGCTGTTTTTT
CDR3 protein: CAWSKNGRATGELFF

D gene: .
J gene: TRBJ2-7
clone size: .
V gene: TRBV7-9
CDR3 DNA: TGTGCCAGCAGCTTAACCTTCACAGGGCACTACGAGCAGTACTTC
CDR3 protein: CASSLTFTGHYEQYF

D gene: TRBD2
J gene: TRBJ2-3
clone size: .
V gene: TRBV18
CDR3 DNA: TGTGCCAGCTCCCCTCTAGCGGGAGGGCTGGGCACAGATACGCAGTATTTT
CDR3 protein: CASSPLAGGLGTDTQYF

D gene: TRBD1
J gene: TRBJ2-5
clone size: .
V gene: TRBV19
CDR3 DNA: TGTGCCAGTAGTCCCGCGGGACAGGGAGGGATGGAGACCCAGTACTTC
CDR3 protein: CASSPAGQGGMETQYF

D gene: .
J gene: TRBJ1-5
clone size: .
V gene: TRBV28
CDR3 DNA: TGTGCCAGCAGCTTGTACAGGGATCAGCCCCAGCATTTT
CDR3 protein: CASSLYRDQPQHF

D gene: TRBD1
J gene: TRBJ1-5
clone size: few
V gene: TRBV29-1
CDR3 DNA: TGCAGCGTTGGACAGGGAGAGAATCAGCCCCAGCATTTT
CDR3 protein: CSVGQGENQPQHF

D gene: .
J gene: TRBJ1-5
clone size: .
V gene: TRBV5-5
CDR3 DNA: TGTGCCAGCAGCTTGGTGGCAGTAAGCAATCAGCCCCAGCATTTT
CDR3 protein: CASSLVAVSNQPQHF

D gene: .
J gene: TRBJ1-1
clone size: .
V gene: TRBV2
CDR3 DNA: TGTGCCAGCAGATCCGAGACAGGCAACACTGAAGCTTTCTTT
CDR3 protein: CASRSETGNTEAFF

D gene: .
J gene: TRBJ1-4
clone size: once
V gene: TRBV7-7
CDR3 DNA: TGTGCCAGCAGCTCTCAGGTAACCAGCCGGGAAAAACTGTTTTTT
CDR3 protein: CASSSQVTSREKLFF

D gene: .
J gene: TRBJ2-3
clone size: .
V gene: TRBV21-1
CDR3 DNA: TGTGCCAAGGTAACTCCGGAGGGCAGTAAAAAGCGGGAGGGCCGTTCGGATACGCAGTATTTT
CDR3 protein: CAKVTPEGSKKREGRSDTQYF

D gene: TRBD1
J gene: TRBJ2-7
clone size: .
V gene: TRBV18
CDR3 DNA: TGTGCCAGCTCAGACCGACTCGGACAGGCCTACGAGCAGTACTTC
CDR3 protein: CASSDRLGQAYEQYF

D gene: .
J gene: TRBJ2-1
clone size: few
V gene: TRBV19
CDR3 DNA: TGTGCCAGTAGTATGTTGGTGGAGTCCGATGAGCAGTTCTTC
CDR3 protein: CASSMLVESDEQFF

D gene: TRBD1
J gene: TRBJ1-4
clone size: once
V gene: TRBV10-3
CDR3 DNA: TGTGCCACGGGACAGGGCGCAACTAATGAAAAACTGTTTTTT
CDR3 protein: CATGQGATNEKLFF

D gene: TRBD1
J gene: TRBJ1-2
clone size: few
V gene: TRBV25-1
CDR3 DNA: TGTGCCAGCGGACAGGGTAGGGGCTACACCTTC
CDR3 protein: CASGQGRGYTF

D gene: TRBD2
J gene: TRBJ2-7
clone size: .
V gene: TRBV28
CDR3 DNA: TGTGCCAGCAGTTTAAACCAGCGGGGGGACGAGCAGTACTTC
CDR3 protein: CASSLNQRGDEQYF

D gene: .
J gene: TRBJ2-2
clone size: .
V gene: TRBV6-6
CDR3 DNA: TGTGCCAGCAGTTACTCCACAGCGAACACCGGGGAGCTGTTTTTT
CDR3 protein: CASSYSTANTGELFF

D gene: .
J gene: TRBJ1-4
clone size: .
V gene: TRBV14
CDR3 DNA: TGTGCCAGCAGCCAAGGGGGAGTTGATGAAAAACTGTTTTTT
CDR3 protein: CASSQGGVDEKLFF

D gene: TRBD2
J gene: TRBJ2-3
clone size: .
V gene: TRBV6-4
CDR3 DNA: TGTGCCAGCAGTGACGCGGGGGAAAGCACAGATACGCAGTATTTT
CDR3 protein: CASSDAGESTDTQYF

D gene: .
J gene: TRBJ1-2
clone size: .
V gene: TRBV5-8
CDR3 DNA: TGTGCCAGCAGCTCGGCCGAGACAGGTAACTATGGCTACACCTTC
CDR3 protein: CASSSAETGNYGYTF

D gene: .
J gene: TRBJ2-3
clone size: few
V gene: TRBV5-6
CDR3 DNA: TGTGCCAGCAGCTTGTCGACAGATACGCAGTATTTT
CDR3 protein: CASSLSTDTQYF

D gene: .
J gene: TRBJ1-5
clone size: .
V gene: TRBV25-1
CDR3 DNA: TGTGCCAGCAGTGAACGGGTTTCCAATCAGCCCCAGCATTTT
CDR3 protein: CASSERVSNQPQHF

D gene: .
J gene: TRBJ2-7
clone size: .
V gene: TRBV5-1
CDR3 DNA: TGCGCCAGCAGCTTGAAGGGGGAGGGAGCCTACGAGCAGTACTTC
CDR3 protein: CASSLKGEGAYEQYF

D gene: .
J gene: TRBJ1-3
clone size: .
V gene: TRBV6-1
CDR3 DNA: TGTGCCAGCAGTGGTCAACAGGGAATCTCTGGAAACACCATATATTTT
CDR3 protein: CASSGQQGISGNTIYF

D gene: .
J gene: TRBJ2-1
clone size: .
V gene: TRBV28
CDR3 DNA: TGTGCCAGCAGGGCGGGACTCCTTGAGCAGTTCTTC
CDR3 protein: CASRAGLLEQFF

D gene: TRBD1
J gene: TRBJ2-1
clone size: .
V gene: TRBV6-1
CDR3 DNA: TGTGCCAGCAGTGAATATGGCGGGACAGGGGGCGATGAGCAGTTCTTC
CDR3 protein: CASSEYGGTGGDEQFF

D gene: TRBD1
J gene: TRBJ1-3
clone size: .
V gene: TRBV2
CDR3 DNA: TGTGCCAGCAGTGACGCGACCTACAGGGGAAGTTCTGGAAACACCATATATTTT
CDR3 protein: CASSDATYRGSSGNTIYF

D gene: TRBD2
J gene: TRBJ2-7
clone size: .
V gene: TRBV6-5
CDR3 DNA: TGTGCCAGCAGAGGCGGGAGGAACTACGAGCAGTACTTC
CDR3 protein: CASRGGRNYEQYF

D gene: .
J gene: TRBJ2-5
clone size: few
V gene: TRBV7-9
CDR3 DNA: TGTGCCAGCAGCGTCGGGACTGATAGGGAGACCCAGTACTTC
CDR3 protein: CASSVGTDRETQYF

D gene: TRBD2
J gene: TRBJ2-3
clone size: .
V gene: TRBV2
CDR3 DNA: TGTGCCAGCAGGGAAACTAGCGGGGCCTATCCAGATACGCAGTATTTT
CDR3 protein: CASRETSGAYPDTQYF

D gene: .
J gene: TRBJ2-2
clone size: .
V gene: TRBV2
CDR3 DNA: TGTGCCAGCAGTGACGGCCGGGATAACACCGGGGAGCTGTTTTTT
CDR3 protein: CASSDGRDNTGELFF

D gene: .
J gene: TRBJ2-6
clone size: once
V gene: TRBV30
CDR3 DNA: TGTGCCTGGACGCAGGGGTCTGGGGCCAACGTCCTGACTTTC
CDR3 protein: CAWTQGSGANVLTF

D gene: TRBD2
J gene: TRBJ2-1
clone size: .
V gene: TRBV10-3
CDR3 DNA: TGTGCCATCAGTGCGGGGACTAGCGGGGACCGATGGGAGCAGTTCTTC
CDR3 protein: CAISAGTSGDRWEQFF

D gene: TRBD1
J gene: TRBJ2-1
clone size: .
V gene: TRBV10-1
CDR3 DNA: TGCGCCAGCAGTACGACAGGGGGCCTGGATGAGCAGTTCTTC
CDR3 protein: CASSTTGGLDEQFF

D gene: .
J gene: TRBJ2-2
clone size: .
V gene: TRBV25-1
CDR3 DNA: TGTGCCAGTCAGGGGGGATCGAACACCGGGGAGCTGTTTTTT
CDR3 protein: CASQGGSNTGELFF